The 4 T cell receptor beta chains given below trace back to one sample, sequenced in a study of cytomegalovirus exposure and HLA in healthy donors. PCR employed 60 Vbeta and 13 Jbeta primers. TCRdb keeps only in-frame clones here, not all; method: immunoSEQ multiplex PCR. The sample yields some 150,000 clones, roughly 70% seen once. Sequenced sample: PBMCs. The receptors were sampled from a man younger than 45 in good health and CMV-seronegative.

The chain carries TRBV28 and TRBJ1-2; no definite D call. This CDR3 region has 11 residues. Trimming took 4 bases from V and 8 from J, leaving 8 bases between them. Germline CDR1 is MDHEN and CDR2 is SYDVKM. CDR3 bases: TGTGCCAGCAGTTCCCTCCCGGGCTACACCTTC. It yields the protein CASSSLPGYTF.

The chain links TRBV11-3 to TRBJ2-1, with 7 nucleotides matching TRBD2. The CDR3 runs to 14 residues. Germline V gene data show CDR1 as SGHNT and CDR2 as YENEEA. After removal of 4 bases from V and 8 bases from J, the junction contained 8 bases not matched to a gene. CDR3 DNA sequence: TGTGCCAGCAGCTGGGGGGGGGATAGGTATGAGCAGTTCTTC. It yields the protein CASSWGGDRYEQFF.

Note on this clone: The junction departs from germline at one end; a sequencing error may be responsible. The chain combines TRBV5-1 with TRBJ2-4; D unclear. The CDR3 spans 14 residues. Germline lookup yields CDR1 SGHRS and CDR2 YFSETQ. As DNA, the CDR3 is TGCGCCAGCAGCTTGGTTGGTCCCAAAAACAGTCAGTACTTC. Translated, it gives CASSLVGPKNSQYF. The whole variable domain, remainder taken from reference TRBV5-1 and TRBJ2-4, is KAGVTQTPRYLIKTRGQQVTLSCSPISGHRSVSWYQQTPGQGLQFLFEYFSETQRNKGNFPGRFSGRQFSNSRSEMNVSTLELGDSALYLCASSLVGPKNSQYFGAGTRLSVL.

The V call is TRBV9, the J call TRBJ2-1, with D possibly being TRBD1 (6 bases). This CDR3 comprises 13 residues. The germline V and J ends were trimmed by 4 bases and 6 bases, with 11 bases remaining between them. Germline assignment: CDR1 SGDLS and CDR2 YYNGEE. The DNA of the CDR3 is TGTGCCAGCAGCTACAGGGATGCCAATGAGCAGTTCTTC. This sequence encodes CASSYRDANEQFF. The full variable domain, rest sourced from reference TRBV9 and TRBJ2-1, is DSGVTQTPKHLITATGQRVTLRCSPRSGDLSVYWYQQSLDQGLQFLIQYYNGEERAKGNILERFSAQQFPDLHSELNLSSLELGDSALYFCASSYRDANEQFFGPGTRLTVL.